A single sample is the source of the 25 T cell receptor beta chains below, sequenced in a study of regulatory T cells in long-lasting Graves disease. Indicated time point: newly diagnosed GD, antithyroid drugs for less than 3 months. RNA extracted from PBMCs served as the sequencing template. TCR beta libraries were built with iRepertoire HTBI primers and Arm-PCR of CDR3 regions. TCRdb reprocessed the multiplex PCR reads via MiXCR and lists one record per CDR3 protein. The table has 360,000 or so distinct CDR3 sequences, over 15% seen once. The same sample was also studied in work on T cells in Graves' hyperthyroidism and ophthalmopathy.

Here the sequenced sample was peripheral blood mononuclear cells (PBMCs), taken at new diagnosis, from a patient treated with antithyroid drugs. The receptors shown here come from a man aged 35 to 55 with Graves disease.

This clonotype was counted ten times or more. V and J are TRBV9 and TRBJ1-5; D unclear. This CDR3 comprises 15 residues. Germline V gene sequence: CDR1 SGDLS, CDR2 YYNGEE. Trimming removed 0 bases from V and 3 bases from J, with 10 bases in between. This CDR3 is CASSVGRTNNQPQHF. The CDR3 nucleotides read TGTGCCAGCAGCGTAGGACGGACTAACAATCAGCCCCAGCATTTT.

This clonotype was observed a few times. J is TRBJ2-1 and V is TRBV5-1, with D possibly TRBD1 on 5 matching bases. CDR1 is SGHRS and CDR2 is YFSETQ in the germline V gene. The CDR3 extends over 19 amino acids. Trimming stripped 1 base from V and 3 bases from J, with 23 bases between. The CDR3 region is CASSLSQTAQSTRYNEQFF. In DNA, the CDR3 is TGCGCCAGCAGCTTGTCACAGACAGCTCAATCAACCCGCTACAATGAGCAGTTCTTC.

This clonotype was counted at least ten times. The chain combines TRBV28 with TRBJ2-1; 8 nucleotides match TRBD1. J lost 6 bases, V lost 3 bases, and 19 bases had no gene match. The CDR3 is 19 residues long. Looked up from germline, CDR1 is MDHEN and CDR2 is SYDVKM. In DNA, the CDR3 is TGTGCCAGCAGTTTGGTTGTCGGTGAGTCGGGGACAGGCCTCAATGAGCAGTTCTTC. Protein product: CASSLVVGESGTGLNEQFF.

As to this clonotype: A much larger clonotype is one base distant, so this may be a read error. This CDR3 reads CASSLRMAASNEQYF. CDR3 in DNA: TGCGCCAGCAGCTTGAGGATGGCCGCTAGCAATGAGCAGTACTTC. The V call is TRBV4-3, the J call TRBJ2-4; tentatively, D is TRBD2 (5 bases). The V gene lost 5 bases and the J gene lost 13 bases, with 24 bases spanning the gap. Looked up from germline, CDR1 is LGHNA and CDR2 is YSLEER. This CDR3 spans 15 amino acids.

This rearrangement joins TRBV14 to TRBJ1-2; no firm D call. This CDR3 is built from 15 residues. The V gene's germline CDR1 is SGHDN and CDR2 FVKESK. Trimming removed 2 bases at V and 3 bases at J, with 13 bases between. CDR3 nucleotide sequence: TGTGCCAGCAGCCAACGGGCGCGGGAATACTATGGCTACACCTTC. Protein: CASSQRAREYYGYTF.

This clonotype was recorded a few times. Here the CDR3 reads CASSSDRPLHF. Here the CDR3 DNA reads TGTGCCAGCAGCTCGGACAGACCCCTCCACTTT. The chain links TRBV7-9 to TRBJ1-6; possibly TRBD1 for D (6 bases). The ends were cut back, 4 bases at V and 12 bases at J, with 7 bases in the middle. This CDR3 is 11 amino acids long. The germline V gene encodes CDR1 SEHNR and CDR2 FQNEAQ (reference sequence).

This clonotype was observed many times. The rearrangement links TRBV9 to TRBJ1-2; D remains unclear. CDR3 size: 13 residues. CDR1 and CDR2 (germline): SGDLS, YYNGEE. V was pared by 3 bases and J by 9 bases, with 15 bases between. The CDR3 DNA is TGTGCCAGCAGCGCCACGGGAACGGCCCGCTACACCTTC. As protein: CASSATGTARYTF.

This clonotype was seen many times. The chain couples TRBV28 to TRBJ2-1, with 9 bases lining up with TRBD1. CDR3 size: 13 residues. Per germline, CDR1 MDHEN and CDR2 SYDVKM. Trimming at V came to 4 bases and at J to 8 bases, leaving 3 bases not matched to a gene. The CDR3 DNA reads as TGTGCCAGCAGTTGGACAGGGGTTGATGAGCAGTTCTTC. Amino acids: CASSWTGVDEQFF.

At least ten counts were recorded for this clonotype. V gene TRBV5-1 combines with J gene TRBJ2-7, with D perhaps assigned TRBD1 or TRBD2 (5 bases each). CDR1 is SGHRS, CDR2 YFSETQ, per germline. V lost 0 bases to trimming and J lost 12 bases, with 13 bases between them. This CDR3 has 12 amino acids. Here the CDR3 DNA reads TGCGCCAGCAGCTTGGGGGACCATCGGAGGTACTTC. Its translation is CASSLGDHRRYF. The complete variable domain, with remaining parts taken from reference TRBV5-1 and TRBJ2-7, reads KAGVTQTPRYLIKTRGQQVTLSCSPISGHRSVSWYQQTPGQGLQFLFEYFSETQRNKGNFPGRFSGRQFSNSRSEMNVSTLELGDSALYLCASSLGDHRRYFGPGTRLTVT.

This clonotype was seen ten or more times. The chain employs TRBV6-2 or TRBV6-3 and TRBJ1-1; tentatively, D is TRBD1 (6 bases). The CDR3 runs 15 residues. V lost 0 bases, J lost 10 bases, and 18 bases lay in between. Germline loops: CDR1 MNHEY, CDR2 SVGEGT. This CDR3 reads CASSYSNALNRAAFF. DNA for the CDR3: TGTGCCAGCAGTTACTCGAATGCTCTGAACAGGGCAGCTTTCTTT.

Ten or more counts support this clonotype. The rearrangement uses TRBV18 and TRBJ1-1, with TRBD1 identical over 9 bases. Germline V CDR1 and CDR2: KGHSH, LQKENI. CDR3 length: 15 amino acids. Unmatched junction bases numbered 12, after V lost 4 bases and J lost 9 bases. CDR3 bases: TGTGCCAGCTCACGTACACAGGGGGCAGAGTCAAAAGCTTTCTTT. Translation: CASSRTQGAESKAFF.

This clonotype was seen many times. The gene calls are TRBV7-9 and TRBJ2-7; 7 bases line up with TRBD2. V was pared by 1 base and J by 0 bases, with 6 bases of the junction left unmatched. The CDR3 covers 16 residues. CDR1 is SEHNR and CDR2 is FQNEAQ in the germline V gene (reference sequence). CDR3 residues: CASSLVGAGNSYEQYF. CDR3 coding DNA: TGTGCCAGCAGCTTAGTCGGAGCGGGGAACTCCTACGAGCAGTACTTC.

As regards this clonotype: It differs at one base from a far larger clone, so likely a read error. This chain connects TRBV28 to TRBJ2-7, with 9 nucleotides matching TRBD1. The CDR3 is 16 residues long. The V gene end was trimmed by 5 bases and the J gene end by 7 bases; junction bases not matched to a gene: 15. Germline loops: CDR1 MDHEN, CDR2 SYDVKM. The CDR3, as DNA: TGTGCCAGCAGTATCCGGGCGGGACAGGGATACAATGAGCAGTACTTC. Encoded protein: CASSIRAGQGYNEQYF.

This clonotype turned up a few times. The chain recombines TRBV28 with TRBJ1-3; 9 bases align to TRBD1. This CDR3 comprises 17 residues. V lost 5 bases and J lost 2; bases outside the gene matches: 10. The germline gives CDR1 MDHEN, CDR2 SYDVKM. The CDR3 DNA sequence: TGTGCCAGCAGTCAGACGGGACAGGGTGCCCCTGGAAACACCATATATTTT. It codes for CASSQTGQGAPGNTIYF.

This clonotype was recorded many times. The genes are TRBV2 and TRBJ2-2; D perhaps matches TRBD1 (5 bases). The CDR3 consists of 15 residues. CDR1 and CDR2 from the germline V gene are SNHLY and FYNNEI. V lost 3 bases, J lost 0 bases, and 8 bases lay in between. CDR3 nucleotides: TGTGCCAGCAGTGAGAGGACATCGAACACCGGGGAGCTGTTTTTT. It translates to CASSERTSNTGELFF.

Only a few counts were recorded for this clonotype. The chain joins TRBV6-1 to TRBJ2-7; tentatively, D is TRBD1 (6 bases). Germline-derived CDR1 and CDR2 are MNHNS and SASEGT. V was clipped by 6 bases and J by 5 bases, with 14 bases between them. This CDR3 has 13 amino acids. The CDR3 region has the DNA TGTGCCAGCAGACCCACAGGGTTCCACGAGCAGTACTTC. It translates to CASRPTGFHEQYF.

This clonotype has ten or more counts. The CDR3 DNA reads TGCGCCAGCAGATTACAAGGGTCCCAAGAGACCCAGTACTTC. The encoded protein is CASRLQGSQETQYF. V usage is TRBV5-1 and J usage is TRBJ2-5; no clear D gene. Per the germline V gene, CDR1 is SGHRS and CDR2 is YFSETQ. This CDR3 region has 14 residues. V dropped 5 bases and J dropped 1 base, with 12 bases sitting between them.

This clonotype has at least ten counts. CDR3 DNA: TGCAGTGCTAGAGATTCACTAGCGGGGGAGAGATACACCGGGGAGCTGTTTTTT. Protein product: CSARDSLAGERYTGELFF. The chain employs TRBV20-1 and TRBJ2-2, with 11 bases fitting TRBD2. The junction had 9 bases not matched to a gene; V was cut back by 0 bases and J by 3 bases. The CDR3 has 18 residues. CDR1 and CDR2 (germline): DFQATT, SNEGSKA (reference sequence).

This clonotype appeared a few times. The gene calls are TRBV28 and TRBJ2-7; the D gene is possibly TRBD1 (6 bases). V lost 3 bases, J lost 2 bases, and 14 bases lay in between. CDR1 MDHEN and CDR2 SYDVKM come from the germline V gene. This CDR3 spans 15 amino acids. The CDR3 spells CASSFDPGQPYEQYF. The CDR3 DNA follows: TGTGCCAGCAGTTTCGATCCGGGACAACCCTACGAGCAGTACTTC. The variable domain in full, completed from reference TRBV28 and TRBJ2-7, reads DVKVTQSSRYLVKRTGEKVFLECVQDMDHENMFWYRQDPGLGLRLIYFSYDVKMKEKGDIPEGYSVSREKKERFSLILESASTNQTSMYLCASSFDPGQPYEQYFGPGTRLTVT.

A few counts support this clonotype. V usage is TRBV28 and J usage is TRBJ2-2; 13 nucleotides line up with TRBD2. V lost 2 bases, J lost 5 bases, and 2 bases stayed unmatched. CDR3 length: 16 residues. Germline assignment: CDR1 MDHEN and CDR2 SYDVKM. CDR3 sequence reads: CASSLTSGGATGELFF. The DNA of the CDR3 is TGTGCCAGCAGTTTAACTAGCGGGGGGGCAACCGGGGAGCTGTTTTTT.

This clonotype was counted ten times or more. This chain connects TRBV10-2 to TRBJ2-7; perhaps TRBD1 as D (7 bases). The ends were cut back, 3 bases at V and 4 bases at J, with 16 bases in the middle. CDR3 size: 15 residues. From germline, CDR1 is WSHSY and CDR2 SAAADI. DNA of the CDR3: TGCGCCAGCAGTGACCGCGGGACAGATCTATACGAGCAGTACTTC. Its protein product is CASSDRGTDLYEQYF.

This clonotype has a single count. CDR3 in amino acids: CASSFEGEGTDTQYF. DNA for the CDR3: TGTGCCAGCAGTTTTGAAGGGGAAGGCACAGATACGCAGTATTTT. J is TRBJ2-3 and V is TRBV28; weak D call: TRBD1 (5 bases). V was trimmed by 3 bases and J by 1 base, leaving 11 bases between them. In germline, CDR1 is MDHEN, CDR2 SYDVKM. CDR3 length equals 15 residues.

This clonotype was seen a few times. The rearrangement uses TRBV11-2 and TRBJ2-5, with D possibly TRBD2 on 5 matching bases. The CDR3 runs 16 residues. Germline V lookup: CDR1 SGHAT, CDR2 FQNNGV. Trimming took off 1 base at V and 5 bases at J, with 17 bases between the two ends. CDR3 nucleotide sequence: TGTGCCAGCAGCTTAGGTGGAGCGGTTTACGCGGAGACCCAGTACTTC. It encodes CASSLGGAVYAETQYF. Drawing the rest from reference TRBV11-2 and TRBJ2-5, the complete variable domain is EAGVAQSPRYKIIEKRQSVAFWCNPISGHATLYWYQQILGQGPKLLIQFQNNGVVDDSQLPKDRFSAERLKGVDSTLKIQPAKLEDSAVYLCASSLGGAVYAETQYFGPGTRLLVL.

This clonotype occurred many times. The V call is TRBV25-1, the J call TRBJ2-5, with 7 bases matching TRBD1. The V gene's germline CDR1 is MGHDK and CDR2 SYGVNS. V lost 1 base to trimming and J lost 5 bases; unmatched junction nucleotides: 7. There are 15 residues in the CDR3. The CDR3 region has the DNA TGTGCCAGCAGTGAATGGGAAGGGGGCGTGGAGACCCAGTACTTC. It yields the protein CASSEWEGGVETQYF. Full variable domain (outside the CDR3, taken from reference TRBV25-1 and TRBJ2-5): EADIYQTPRYLVIGTGKKITLECSQTMGHDKMYWYQQDPGMELHLIHYSYGVNSTEKGDLSSESTVSRIRTEHFPLTLESARPSHTSQYLCASSEWEGGVETQYFGPGTRLLVL.

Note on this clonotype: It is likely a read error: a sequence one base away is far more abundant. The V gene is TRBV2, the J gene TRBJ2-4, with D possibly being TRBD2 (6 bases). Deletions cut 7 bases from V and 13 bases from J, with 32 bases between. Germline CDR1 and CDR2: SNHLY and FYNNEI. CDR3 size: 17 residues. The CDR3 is CASINPDEGRSYNEQYF. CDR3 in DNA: TGTGCCAGCATTAATCCGGACGAAGGGAGGTCCTACAATGAGCAGTACTTC.